This T cell receptor beta chain was identified in a study of post-analysis software for immune sequencing data. The overall study: Relapsing-remitting, secondary progressive and progressive-relapsing multiple sclerosis were all included among the disease courses.

Worth noting for this clonotype: Its target is unknown.

TCR beta libraries were prepared from cDNA with unique molecular identifiers. Some 500,000 cDNA molecules were recovered from an input of about 0.9 to 10 million T cells. TCRdb reprocessed the PCR reads with MiXCR, giving one entry per CDR3 protein. This table holds approximately 770,000 distinct CDR3 sequences, around 42% found once. Germline assignment: CDR1 LGHNA and CDR2 YSLEER. V lost 3 bases, J lost 3 bases, and 7 bases stayed unmatched. This CDR3 is built from 16 residues. General study results and limits: Significantly decreased normalized Chao1 diversity was recorded for multiple sclerosis patients relative to controls. Relative to controls, patients had about five TRBV segments at higher frequency, with TRBV5-6, TRBV5-1 and TRBV20-1 among these. The authors found that F measure strongly co-clustered same-batch samples.

The sequence was collected from a girl between 5 and 17 years old with multiple sclerosis. The source material was blood. This chain uses TRBV4-3 with TRBJ2-7; 11 positions match TRBD2. The CDR3 sequence is CASSQHSGRASYEQYF. The CDR3 coding sequence is TGCGCCAGCAGCCAGCATAGCGGGAGGGCAAGCTACGAGCAGTACTTC.